This passage covers 24 T cell receptor beta chains from one sample sequenced in a study of shared T cell receptors in the human thymus (dated by TCRdb to about 2021). To prepare the library, the immunoSEQ multiplex PCR assay was applied. The immuneACCESS repertoire file appears here via TCRdb, limited to in-frame rearrangements. These files lack a portion of the clones; in checked studies, under half of the deficit traces to unresolved V genes, and the cause of the others is not known. Across this sample there are just under 550,000 clones, with 78% seen only once. The top ten constitute around 0.012% of the sample. These same records also appear under a second study, on human thymus T cells.

Sequences were obtained from thymocytes. All receptors come from a boy under two years old with a congenital heart defect. Donor details come from another sample of the same person, matched by shared clones.

This chain uses TRBV6-5 with TRBJ2-1; tentatively, D is TRBD2 (5 bases). Germline V gene data show CDR1 as MNHEY and CDR2 as SVGAGI. Trimming stripped 2 bases from V and 5 bases from J, with 10 bases between. This CDR3 has 14 residues. CDR3 sequence reads: CASSYRTPHNEQFF. For the CDR3, the DNA is TGTGCCAGCAGTTACCGGACTCCTCACAATGAGCAGTTCTTC.

This CDR3 is CASSQDLPSGAYNEQFF. DNA of the CDR3: TGCGCCAGCAGCCAAGATCTGCCGAGCGGAGCATACAATGAGCAGTTCTTC. The J gene is TRBJ2-1, the V gene TRBV4-3, with a weak D call TRBD2 (5 bases). CDR1 and CDR2 (germline): LGHNA, YSLEER. V was cut by 0 bases and J by 4 bases, with 16 bases left in between. The CDR3 sequence is 17 residues long.

This rearrangement joins TRBV5-6 to TRBJ1-1; possible D gene TRBD1, 5 bases. Trimming took 0 bases from V and 9 from J, leaving 12 bases between them. CDR1 and CDR2 (germline): SGHDT, YYEEEE. This CDR3 is built from 13 residues. The CDR3 loop is CASSLDGGSKAFF. CDR3 DNA: TGTGCCAGCAGCTTGGACGGGGGTTCTAAAGCTTTCTTT.

V is TRBV6-5 and J is TRBJ2-7; TRBD2 matches at 9 bases. The CDR3 runs 14 residues. V was pared by 6 bases and J by 0 bases, with 3 bases of the junction left unmatched. The germline V gene has CDR1 MNHEY and CDR2 SVGAGI. The CDR3: CASRYSGSSYEQYF. The CDR3 DNA reads as TGTGCCAGCAGGTATAGCGGGAGCTCCTACGAGCAGTACTTC.

This rearrangement joins TRBV27 to TRBJ2-7, with D perhaps TRBD1 (6 bases). Per the germline V gene, CDR1 is MNHEY and CDR2 is SMNVEV (reference sequence). Between the trimmed V and J ends, which lost 2 bases and 2 bases, there was a span of 10 bases. There are 14 residues in the CDR3. The CDR3 nucleotides read TGTGCCAGCAGTTTAACAGGGACACCCTACGAGCAGTACTTC. This sequence encodes CASSLTGTPYEQYF.

The chain is built from TRBV30 and TRBJ2-3, with D uncertain. Germline CDR1 and CDR2: GTSNPN and SVGIG (reference sequence). Trimming took 2 bases from V and 2 from J, leaving 14 bases between them. The CDR3 runs 15 residues. The DNA of the CDR3 is TGTGCCTGGAGTTTTCGAGCGTATGCCACAGATACGCAGTATTTT. Protein sequence: CAWSFRAYATDTQYF.

This rearrangement joins TRBV11-2 to TRBJ2-5; tentative D call: TRBD2 (5 bases). Germline V gene data show CDR1 as SGHAT and CDR2 as FQNNGV. The CDR3 covers 16 residues. Trimming shortened V by 2 bases and J by 2 bases, and 15 bases separated the two germline ends. CDR3 amino acids: CASSLPPPGSQETQYF. The DNA of the CDR3 is TGTGCCAGCAGCTTACCCCCTCCGGGGTCACAAGAGACCCAGTACTTC.

The V and J genes are TRBV27 and TRBJ1-4, with D possibly being TRBD1 (5 bases). CDR3 length: 14 residues. V was cut by 5 bases and J by 1 base, with 8 bases left in between. The germline CDR1 and CDR2 sequences are MNHEY and SMNVEV (reference sequence). This CDR3 is CASSRGKTNEKLFF. The CDR3, as DNA: TGTGCCAGCAGTAGGGGTAAAACTAATGAAAAACTGTTTTTT.

The V and J genes are TRBV7-9 and TRBJ2-1, with a tentative D call TRBD2 (5 bases). Trimming left V 6 bases short and J 2 bases short, with 14 bases between. CDR3 size: 15 residues. In germline, CDR1 is SEHNR, CDR2 FQNEAQ (reference sequence). In DNA, the CDR3 is TGTGCCAGCAGTTCTAAGCGGCGACCCTACAATGAGCAGTTCTTC. Protein: CASSSKRRPYNEQFF.

In this sample, this clone turned up once. This sequence joins TRBV15 and TRBJ2-7, with a tentative D call TRBD2 (6 bases). V lost 5 bases and J 0 bases, leaving 17 bases between the germline ends. Germline loops: CDR1 LNHNV, CDR2 YYDKDF (reference sequence). This CDR3 spans 16 amino acids. The CDR3 DNA sequence: TGTGCCACCAGCGCCCGTGGAGGGACCAGCTCCTACGAGCAGTACTTC. Amino acids: CATSARGGTSSYEQYF.

The CDR3, as DNA: TGCAGCGTTGTAAAGGCGGGAGCCACGCAGGAGCAGTTCTTC. The encoded protein is CSVVKAGATQEQFF. This sequence joins TRBV29-1 and TRBJ2-1, with 7 bases lining up with TRBD2. The CDR3 extends over 14 amino acids. Germline V gene data show CDR1 as SQVTM and CDR2 as ANQGSEA. J was trimmed by 10 bases and V by 4 bases; bases with no gene match: 13.

The genes are TRBV9 and TRBJ2-5; the D gene is possibly TRBD1 (5 bases). V dropped 2 bases and J dropped 4 bases, with 18 bases sitting between them. There are 16 residues in the CDR3. Germline V lookup: CDR1 SGDLS, CDR2 YYNGEE. CDR3 protein: CASSVQAVGDRETQYF. The CDR3 DNA reads TGTGCCAGCAGCGTGCAGGCGGTGGGCGACAGAGAGACCCAGTACTTC.

The V and J genes are TRBV5-1 and TRBJ2-2; D not certain. Trimming left V 1 base short and J 6 bases short, with 10 bases between. The CDR3 has 14 residues. Germline V lookup: CDR1 SGHRS, CDR2 YFSETQ. CDR3 sequence (DNA): TGCGCCAGCAGCTTGCCAGCGCCTCCCGGGGAGCTGTTTTTT. Protein: CASSLPAPPGELFF.

The chain joins TRBV7-2 to TRBJ2-1; the D gene is possibly TRBD2 (5 bases). V dropped 1 base and J dropped 6 bases, with 10 bases sitting between them. CDR3 length equals 14 residues. Germline CDR1 is SGHTA and CDR2 is FQGNSA. As DNA, the CDR3 is TGTGCCAGCAGCTTAGATTCTAGCACCAATGAGCAGTTCTTC. Translated: CASSLDSSTNEQFF.

The gene calls are TRBV25-1 and TRBJ1-4, with TRBD1 matching over 10 bases. Per germline, CDR1 MGHDK and CDR2 SYGVNS. The CDR3 length is 16 residues. Trimming at V came to 1 base and at J to 7 bases, leaving 6 bases not matched to a gene. This CDR3 is CASSEWVGTGAEKLFF. In DNA, the CDR3 is TGTGCCAGCAGTGAATGGGTTGGGACAGGGGCTGAAAAACTGTTTTTT.

The V and J genes are TRBV12-5 and TRBJ2-7; 7 nucleotides agree with TRBD1. CDR1 and CDR2 (germline): LGHNT, FRNRAP. The V gene end was trimmed by 1 base and the J gene end by 4 bases; junction bases not matched to a gene: 13. The CDR3 has 17 amino acids. The CDR3 loop is CASGLEPQGRRDYEQYF. The CDR3 nucleotides are TGTGCTAGTGGTTTGGAACCACAGGGGCGCCGTGATTACGAGCAGTACTTC. Combining the CDR3 with reference TRBV12-5 and TRBJ2-7 gives the whole variable domain DARVTQTPRHKVTEMGQEVTMRCQPILGHNTVFWYRQTMMQGLELLAYFRNRAPLDDSGMPKDRFSAEMPDATLATLKIQPSEPRDSAVYFCASGLEPQGRRDYEQYFGPGTRLTVT.

The chain couples TRBV6-6 to TRBJ2-5; 7 bases map to TRBD1. The J segment lost 10 bases and the V segment lost 5 bases, leaving 10 bases of the junction unmatched. Germline CDR1 reads MNHNY; CDR2 reads SVGAGI (reference sequence). This CDR3 has 13 residues. The CDR3 sequence: CASSPKADRDQYF. The CDR3 bases are TGTGCCAGCAGTCCGAAGGCCGACAGGGACCAGTACTTC.

V gene TRBV30 combines with J gene TRBJ2-1; TRBD2 matches 10 bases. The trim removed 4 bases at V and 0 bases at J, leaving 15 bases unmatched. The CDR3 consists of 19 residues. Germline V gene sequence: CDR1 GTSNPN, CDR2 SVGIG (reference sequence). For the CDR3, the DNA is TGTGCCTGGACCCGAGGGGGGGGTAGCGGGAGGTCCTCCTACAATGAGCAGTTCTTC. It codes for CAWTRGGGSGRSSYNEQFF. The full variable domain, in which reference TRBV30 and TRBJ2-1 provide the parts outside the CDR3, is SQTIHQWPATLVQPVGSPLSLECTVEGTSNPNLYWYRQAAGRGLQLLFYSVGIGQISSEVPQNLSASRPQDRQFILSSKKLLLSDSGFYLCAWTRGGGSGRSSYNEQFFGPGTRLTVL.

This chain uses TRBV7-2 with TRBJ2-7, with unresolved D. The CDR3 runs to 12 residues. The V gene's germline CDR1 is SGHTA and CDR2 FQGNSA. Trimming took 3 bases from V and 1 from J, leaving 4 bases between them. CDR3 in amino acids: CASSFPSYEQYF. The CDR3 bases are TGTGCCAGCAGCTTCCCTTCCTACGAGCAGTACTTC.

J is TRBJ1-2 and V is TRBV6-5; D not resolved. Germline V gene sequence: CDR1 MNHEY, CDR2 SVGAGI. The CDR3 loop spans 14 amino acids. Trimming took off 6 bases at V and 3 bases at J, with 14 bases between the two ends. The CDR3 nucleotides read TGTGCCAGCAGGTGTACCGATTCGGACTATGGCTACACCTTC. It codes for CASRCTDSDYGYTF.

This rearrangement joins TRBV6-1 to TRBJ2-2; D remains unclear. The ends were cut back, 2 bases at V and 5 bases at J, with 12 bases in the middle. Germline CDR1 reads MNHNS; CDR2 reads SASEGT. This CDR3 has 15 residues. CDR3 region: CASSEPGMGTGELFF. The CDR3 coding sequence is TGTGCCAGCAGTGAACCGGGTATGGGTACCGGGGAGCTGTTTTTT.

The chain has TRBV4-3 and TRBJ2-7; TRBD1 aligns across 7 bases. The CDR3 is made up of 16 amino acids. Germline-derived CDR1 and CDR2 are LGHNA and YSLEER. The V gene end was trimmed by 0 bases and the J gene end by 0 bases; junction bases not matched to a gene: 5. The CDR3 nucleotides are TGCGCCAGCAGCCAAGACCTCGACAGGGTCTCCTACGAGCAGTACTTC. This translates into CASSQDLDRVSYEQYF.

This sequence joins TRBV10-1 and TRBJ2-1; TRBD2 matches at 12 bases. Germline lookup yields CDR1 WNHNN and CDR2 SYGVQD (reference sequence). CDR3 length: 18 residues. With V trimmed by 6 bases and J by 1 base, 10 bases remained unmatched. The CDR3 nucleotides read TGCGCCAGCAGCCCGGAGGCACTAGCGGGAGGATCCTACAATGAGCAGTTCTTC. Translated: CASSPEALAGGSYNEQFF.

The J gene is TRBJ2-7, the V gene TRBV6-5, with 7 bases matching TRBD1. Germline CDR1 reads MNHEY; CDR2 reads SVGAGI. This CDR3 has 15 residues. With 5 bases clipped from V and 5 bases from J, the junction kept 12 bases outside the gene matches. For the CDR3, the DNA is TGTGCCAGCAGTCCCCGGACAGGCAGGAGAAACGAGCAGTACTTC. It specifies CASSPRTGRRNEQYF.